This T cell receptor beta chain appears in the sequencing data of a study of human T cells and chemical hapten exposure. J gave up 3 bases and V 4 bases, and 19 bases lay outside the gene matches. CDR1 SGHTA and CDR2 FQGNSA come from the germline V gene. The CDR3 covers 21 residues. The time point is: patch test 1, 2 weeks after DPC sensitization. Treatment reported: therapeutic diphenylcyclopropenone sensitization with weekly scalp DPC. A single record per CDR3 protein comes from TCRdb applying MiXCR to the RACE reads. The sample consists of about 49,000 distinct CDR3 sequences, 9.3% of them appearing once. This clonotype is labeled medium-sized (0.01 to 0.1%).

The TCR sequence derives from a woman in her forties or fifties with alopecia areata. Some clones in this sample may be carry-over from other donors' samples. The V gene is TRBV7-2, the J gene TRBJ2-1; 12 bases are a match to TRBD2. This specimen consisted of whole blood, obtained in connection with sensitization to the hapten diphenylcyclopropenone (DPC). This chain's CDR3 is CASSSIHAWASGRENYNEQFF. For the CDR3, the DNA is TGTGCCAGCAGCTCGATCCATGCTTGGGCTAGCGGGAGGGAGAACTACAATGAGCAGTTCTTC.